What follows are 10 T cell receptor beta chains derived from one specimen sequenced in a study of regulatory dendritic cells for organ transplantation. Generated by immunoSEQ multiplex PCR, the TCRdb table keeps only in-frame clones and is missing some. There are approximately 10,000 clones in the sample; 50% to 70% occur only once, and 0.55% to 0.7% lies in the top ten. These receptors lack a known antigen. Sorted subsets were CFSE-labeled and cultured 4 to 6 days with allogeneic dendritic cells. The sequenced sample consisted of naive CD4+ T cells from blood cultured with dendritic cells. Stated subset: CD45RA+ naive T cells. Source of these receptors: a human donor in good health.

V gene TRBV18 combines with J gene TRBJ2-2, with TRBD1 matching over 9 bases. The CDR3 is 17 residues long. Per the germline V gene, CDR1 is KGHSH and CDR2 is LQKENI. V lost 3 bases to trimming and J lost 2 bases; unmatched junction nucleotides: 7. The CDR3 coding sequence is TGTGCCAGCTCACCGCAACAGGGGGCCCTTAACACCGGGGAGCTGTTTTTT. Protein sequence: CASSPQQGALNTGELFF.

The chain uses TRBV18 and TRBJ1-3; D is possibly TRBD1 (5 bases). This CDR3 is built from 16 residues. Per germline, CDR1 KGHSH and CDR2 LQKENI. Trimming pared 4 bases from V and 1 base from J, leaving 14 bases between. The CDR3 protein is CASSLDLRGSGNTIYF. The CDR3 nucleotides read TGTGCCAGCTCACTCGACCTACGGGGGTCTGGAAACACCATATATTTT.

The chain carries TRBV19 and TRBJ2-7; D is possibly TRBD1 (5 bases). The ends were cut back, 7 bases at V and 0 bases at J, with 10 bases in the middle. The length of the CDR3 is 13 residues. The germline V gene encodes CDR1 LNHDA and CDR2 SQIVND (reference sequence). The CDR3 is CASTLGPSYEQYF. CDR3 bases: TGTGCCAGTACTTTGGGGCCCTCCTACGAGCAGTACTTC.

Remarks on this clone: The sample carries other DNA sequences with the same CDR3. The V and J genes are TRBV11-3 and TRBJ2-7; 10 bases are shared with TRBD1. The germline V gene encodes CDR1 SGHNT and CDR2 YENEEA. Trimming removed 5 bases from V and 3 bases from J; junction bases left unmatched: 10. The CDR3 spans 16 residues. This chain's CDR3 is CASSPLGTGALYEQYF. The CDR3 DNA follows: TGTGCCAGCAGCCCACTCGGGACAGGGGCTCTCTACGAGCAGTACTTC.

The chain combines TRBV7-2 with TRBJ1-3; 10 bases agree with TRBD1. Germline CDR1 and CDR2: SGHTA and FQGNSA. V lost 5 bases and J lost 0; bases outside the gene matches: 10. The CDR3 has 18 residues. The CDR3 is CASSAGTGVSGSGNTIYF. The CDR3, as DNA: TGTGCCAGCAGCGCCGGGACAGGGGTATCTGGCTCTGGAAACACCATATATTTT.

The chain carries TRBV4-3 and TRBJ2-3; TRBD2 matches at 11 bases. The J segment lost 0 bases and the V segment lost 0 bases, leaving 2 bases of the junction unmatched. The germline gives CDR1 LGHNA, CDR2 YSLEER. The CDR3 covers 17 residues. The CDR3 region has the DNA TGCGCCAGCAGCCAAGAAGGGACTAGCGGTAGCACAGATACGCAGTATTTT. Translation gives CASSQEGTSGSTDTQYF.

The chain's CDR3 is CASSQVPGGSYGYTF. CDR3 DNA sequence: TGCGCCAGCAGCCAAGTACCAGGGGGGAGCTATGGCTACACCTTC. This chain uses TRBV4-3 with TRBJ1-2, with 7 bases that match TRBD1. The CDR3 is 15 amino acids. V dropped 1 base and J dropped 4; count of bases not matched to a gene: 6. Germline V lookup: CDR1 LGHNA, CDR2 YSLEER.

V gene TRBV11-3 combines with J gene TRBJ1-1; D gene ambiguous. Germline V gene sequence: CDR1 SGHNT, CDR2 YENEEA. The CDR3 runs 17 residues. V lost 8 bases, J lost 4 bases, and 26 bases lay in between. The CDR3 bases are TGTGCCAGCCGCCCGACGGATACGAGAGGAGTACTCACTGAAGCTTTCTTT. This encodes CASRPTDTRGVLTEAFF.

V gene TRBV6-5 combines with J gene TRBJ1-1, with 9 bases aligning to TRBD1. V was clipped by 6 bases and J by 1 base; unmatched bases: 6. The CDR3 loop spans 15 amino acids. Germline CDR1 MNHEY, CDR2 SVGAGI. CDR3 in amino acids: CASRIHRGPNTEAFF. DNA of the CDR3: TGTGCCAGCAGGATACACAGGGGGCCGAACACTGAAGCTTTCTTT.

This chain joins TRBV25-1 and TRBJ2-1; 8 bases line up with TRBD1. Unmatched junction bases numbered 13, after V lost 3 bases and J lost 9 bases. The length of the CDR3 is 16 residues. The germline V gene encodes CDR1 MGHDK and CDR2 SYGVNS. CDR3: CASSDDRQGPSSEQFF. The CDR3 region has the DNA TGTGCCAGCAGTGATGATAGACAGGGGCCTTCCAGTGAGCAGTTCTTC. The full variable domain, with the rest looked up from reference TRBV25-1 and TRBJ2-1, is EADIYQTPRYLVIGTGKKITLECSQTMGHDKMYWYQQDPGMELHLIHYSYGVNSTEKGDLSSESTVSRIRTEHFPLTLESARPSHTSQYLCASSDDRQGPSSEQFFGPGTRLTVL.